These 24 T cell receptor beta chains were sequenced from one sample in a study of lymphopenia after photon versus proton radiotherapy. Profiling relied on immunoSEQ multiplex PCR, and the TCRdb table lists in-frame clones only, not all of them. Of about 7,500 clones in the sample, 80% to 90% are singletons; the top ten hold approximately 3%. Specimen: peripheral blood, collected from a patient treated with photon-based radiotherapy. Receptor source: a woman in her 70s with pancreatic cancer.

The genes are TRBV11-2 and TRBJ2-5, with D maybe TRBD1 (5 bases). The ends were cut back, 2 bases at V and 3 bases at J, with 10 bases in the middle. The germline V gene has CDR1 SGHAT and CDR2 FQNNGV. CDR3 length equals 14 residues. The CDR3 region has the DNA TGTGCCAGCAGCTTAATTTCAGGGAAAGAGACCCAGTACTTC. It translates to CASSLISGKETQYF.

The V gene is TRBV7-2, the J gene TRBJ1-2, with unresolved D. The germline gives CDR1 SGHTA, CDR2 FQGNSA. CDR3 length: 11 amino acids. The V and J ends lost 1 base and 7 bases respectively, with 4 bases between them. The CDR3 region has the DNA TGTGCCAGCAGCTTAGGGGGTGGCTACACCTTC. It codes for CASSLGGGYTF. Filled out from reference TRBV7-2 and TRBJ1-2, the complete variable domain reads GAGVSQSPSNKVTEKGKDVELRCDPISGHTALYWYRQSLGQGLEFLIYFQGNSAPDKSGLPSDRFSAERTGGSVSTLTIQRTQQEDSAVYLCASSLGGGYTFGSGTRLTVV.

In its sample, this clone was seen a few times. CDR3 bases: TGTGCCAGCAGCTTAAACCCTAACACCGGGGAGCTGTTTTTT. Translated, it gives CASSLNPNTGELFF. The rearrangement uses TRBV11-3 and TRBJ2-2; no clear D gene. The V end lost 2 bases, the J end lost 2 bases, and 6 bases lay between the germline ends. Germline lookup yields CDR1 SGHNT and CDR2 YENEEA. The CDR3 covers 14 residues.

CDR3 nucleotide sequence: TGTGCCAGCAGCGGTCCACCTTTCCGCTACGAGCAGTACTTC. It codes for CASSGPPFRYEQYF. V usage is TRBV11-2 and J usage is TRBJ2-7; the D is unclear. The germline gives CDR1 SGHAT, CDR2 FQNNGV. This CDR3 region has 14 residues. V lost 5 bases to trimming and J lost 3 bases, with 14 bases between them.

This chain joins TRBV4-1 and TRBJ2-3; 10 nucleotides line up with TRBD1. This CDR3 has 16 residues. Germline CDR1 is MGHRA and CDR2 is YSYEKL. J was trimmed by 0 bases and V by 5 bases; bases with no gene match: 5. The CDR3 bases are TGCGCCAGCAGCACCGGGACAGGGGCTAGCACAGATACGCAGTATTTT. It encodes CASSTGTGASTDTQYF.

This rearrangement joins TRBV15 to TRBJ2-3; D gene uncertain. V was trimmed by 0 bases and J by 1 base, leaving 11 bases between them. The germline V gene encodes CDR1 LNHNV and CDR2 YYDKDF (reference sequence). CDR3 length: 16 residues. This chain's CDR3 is CATSRDQALGTDTQYF. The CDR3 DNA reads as TGTGCCACCAGCAGAGACCAAGCCTTAGGCACAGATACGCAGTATTTT.

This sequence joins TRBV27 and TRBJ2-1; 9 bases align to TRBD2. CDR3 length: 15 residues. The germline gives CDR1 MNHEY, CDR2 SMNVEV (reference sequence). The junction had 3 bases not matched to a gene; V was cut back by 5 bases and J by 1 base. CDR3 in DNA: TGTGCCAGCAGTGTGCGGGAGGGTTCCTACAATGAGCAGTTCTTC. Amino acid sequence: CASSVREGSYNEQFF.

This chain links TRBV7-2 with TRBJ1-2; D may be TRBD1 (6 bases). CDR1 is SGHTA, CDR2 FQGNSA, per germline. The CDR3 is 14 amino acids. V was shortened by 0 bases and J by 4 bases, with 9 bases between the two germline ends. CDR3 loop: CASSLAGASYGYTF. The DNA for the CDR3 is TGTGCCAGCAGCTTAGCGGGGGCCTCCTATGGCTACACCTTC.

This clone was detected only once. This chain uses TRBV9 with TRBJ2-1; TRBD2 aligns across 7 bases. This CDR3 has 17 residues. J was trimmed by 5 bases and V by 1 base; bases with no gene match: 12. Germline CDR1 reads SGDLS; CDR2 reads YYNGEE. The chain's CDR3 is CASSVPPPGLLNNEQFF. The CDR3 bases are TGTGCCAGCAGCGTACCCCCTCCGGGACTACTGAACAATGAGCAGTTCTTC.

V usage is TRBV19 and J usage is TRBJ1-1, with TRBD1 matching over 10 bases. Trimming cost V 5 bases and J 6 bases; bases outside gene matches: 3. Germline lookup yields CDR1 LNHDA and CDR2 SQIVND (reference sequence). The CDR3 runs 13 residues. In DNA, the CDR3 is TGTGCCAGTAGTGGACAGGGGGTAGCTGAAGCTTTCTTT. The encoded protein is CASSGQGVAEAFF. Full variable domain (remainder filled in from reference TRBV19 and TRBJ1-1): DGGITQSPKYLFRKEGQNVTLSCEQNLNHDAMYWYRQDPGQGLRLIYYSQIVNDFQKGDIAEGYSVSREKKESFPLTVTSAQKNPTAFYLCASSGQGVAEAFFGQGTRLTVV.

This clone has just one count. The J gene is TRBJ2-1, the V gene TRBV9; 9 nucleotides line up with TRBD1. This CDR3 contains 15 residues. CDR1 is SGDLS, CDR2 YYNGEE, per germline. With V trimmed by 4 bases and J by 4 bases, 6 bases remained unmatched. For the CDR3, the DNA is TGTGCCAGCAGCTTGGACAGGGGCCTTTACAATGAGCAGTTCTTC. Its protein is CASSLDRGLYNEQFF.

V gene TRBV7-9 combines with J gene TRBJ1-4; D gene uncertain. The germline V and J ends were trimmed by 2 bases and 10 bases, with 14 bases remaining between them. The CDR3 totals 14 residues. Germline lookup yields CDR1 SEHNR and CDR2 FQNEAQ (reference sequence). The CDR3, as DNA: TGTGCCAGCAGCTTAAGTCTGGCAGACGGAAAACTGTTTTTT. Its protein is CASSLSLADGKLFF. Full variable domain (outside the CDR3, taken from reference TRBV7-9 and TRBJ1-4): DTGVSQNPRHKITKRGQNVTFRCDPISEHNRLYWYRQTLGQGPEFLTYFQNEAQLEKSRLLSDRFSAERPKGSFSTLEIQRTEQGDSAMYLCASSLSLADGKLFFGSGTQLSVL.

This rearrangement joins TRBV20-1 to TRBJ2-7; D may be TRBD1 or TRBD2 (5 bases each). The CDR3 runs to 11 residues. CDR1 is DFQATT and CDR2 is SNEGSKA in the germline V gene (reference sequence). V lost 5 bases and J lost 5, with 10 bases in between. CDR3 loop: CSAGWGNEQYF. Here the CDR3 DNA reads TGCAGTGCTGGGTGGGGGAACGAGCAGTACTTC.

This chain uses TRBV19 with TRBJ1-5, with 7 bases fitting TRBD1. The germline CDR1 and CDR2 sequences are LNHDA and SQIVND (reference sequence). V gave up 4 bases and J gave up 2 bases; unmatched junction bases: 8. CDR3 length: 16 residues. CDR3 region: CASSNVRGQGNQPQHF. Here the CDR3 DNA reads TGTGCCAGTAGTAATGTCCGAGGACAGGGCAATCAGCCCCAGCATTTT. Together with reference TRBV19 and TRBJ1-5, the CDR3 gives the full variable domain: DGGITQSPKYLFRKEGQNVTLSCEQNLNHDAMYWYRQDPGQGLRLIYYSQIVNDFQKGDIAEGYSVSREKKESFPLTVTSAQKNPTAFYLCASSNVRGQGNQPQHFGDGTRLSIL.

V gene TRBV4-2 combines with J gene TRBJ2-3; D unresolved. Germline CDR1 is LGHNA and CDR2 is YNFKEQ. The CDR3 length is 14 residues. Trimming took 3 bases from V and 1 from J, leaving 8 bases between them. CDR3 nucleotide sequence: TGTGCCAGCAGCCAGGACGGACGCACAGATACGCAGTATTTT. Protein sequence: CASSQDGRTDTQYF.

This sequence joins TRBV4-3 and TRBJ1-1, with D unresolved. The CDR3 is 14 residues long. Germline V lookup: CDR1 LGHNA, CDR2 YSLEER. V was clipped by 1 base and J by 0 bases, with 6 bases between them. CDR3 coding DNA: TGCGCCAGCAGCCAAGGACTCGTGAACACTGAAGCTTTCTTT. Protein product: CASSQGLVNTEAFF.

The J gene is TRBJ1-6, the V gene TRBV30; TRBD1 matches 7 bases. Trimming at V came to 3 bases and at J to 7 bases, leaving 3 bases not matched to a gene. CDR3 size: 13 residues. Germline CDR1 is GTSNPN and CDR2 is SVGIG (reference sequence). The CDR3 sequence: CAWRDRSNSPLHF. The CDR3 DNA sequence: TGTGCCTGGAGGGACAGGTCAAATTCACCCCTCCACTTT.

CDR3 nucleotides: TGTGCCAGCAGCCCCACCGGGGGACATGAAGCTTTCTTT. It yields the protein CASSPTGGHEAFF. V gene TRBV9 combines with J gene TRBJ1-1; a weak D match, TRBD1 (6 bases). The length of the CDR3 is 13 residues. Trimming took 4 bases from V and 7 from J, leaving 14 bases between them. CDR1 is SGDLS, CDR2 YYNGEE, per germline.

CDR3 sequence (DNA): TGTGCCAGCTCATCGCTCCCTGGACAGGGGGACTCCGAGCAGTACTTC. The encoded protein is CASSSLPGQGDSEQYF. The chain recombines TRBV18 with TRBJ2-7, with 10 bases aligning to TRBD1. The trim removed 5 bases at V and 6 bases at J, leaving 13 bases unmatched. Germline V gene lookup returns CDR1 KGHSH and CDR2 LQKENI. This CDR3 comprises 16 residues.

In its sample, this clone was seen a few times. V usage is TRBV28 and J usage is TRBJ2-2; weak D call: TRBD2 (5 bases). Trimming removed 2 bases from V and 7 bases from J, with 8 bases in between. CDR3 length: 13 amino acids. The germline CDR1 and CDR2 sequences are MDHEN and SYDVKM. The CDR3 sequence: CASSLEGIGELFF. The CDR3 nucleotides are TGTGCCAGCAGTTTAGAGGGAATCGGGGAGCTGTTTTTT.

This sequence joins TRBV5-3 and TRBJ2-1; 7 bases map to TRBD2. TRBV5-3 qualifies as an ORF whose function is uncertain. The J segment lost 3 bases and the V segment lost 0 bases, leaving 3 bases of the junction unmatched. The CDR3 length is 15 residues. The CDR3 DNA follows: TGTGCCAGAAGCTTGGTGGCTAGCGGCTACAATGAGCAGTTCTTC. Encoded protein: CARSLVASGYNEQFF.

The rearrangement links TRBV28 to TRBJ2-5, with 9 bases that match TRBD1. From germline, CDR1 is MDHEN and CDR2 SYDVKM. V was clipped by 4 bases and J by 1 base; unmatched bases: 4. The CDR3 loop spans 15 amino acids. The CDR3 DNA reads TGTGCCAGCAGTTCCCCGACAGGGGGCCAAGAGACCCAGTACTTC. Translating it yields CASSSPTGGQETQYF.

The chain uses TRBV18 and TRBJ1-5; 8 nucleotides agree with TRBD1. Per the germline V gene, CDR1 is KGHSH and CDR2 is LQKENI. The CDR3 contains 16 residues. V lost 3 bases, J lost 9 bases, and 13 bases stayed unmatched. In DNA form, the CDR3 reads TGTGCCAGCTCACCCATGGACAGGGCCGAAATCATGCCCCAGCATTTT. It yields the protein CASSPMDRAEIMPQHF. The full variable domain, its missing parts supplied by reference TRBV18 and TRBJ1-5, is NAGVMQNPRHLVRRRGQEARLRCSPMKGHSHVYWYRQLPEEGLKFMVYLQKENIIDESGMPKERFSAEFPKEGPSILRIQQVVRGDSAAYFCASSPMDRAEIMPQHFGDGTRLSIL.

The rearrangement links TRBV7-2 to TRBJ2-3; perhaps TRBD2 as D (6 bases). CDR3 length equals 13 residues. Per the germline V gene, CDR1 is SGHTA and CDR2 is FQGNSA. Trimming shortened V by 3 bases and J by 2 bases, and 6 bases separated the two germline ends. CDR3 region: CASSLDYTDTQYF. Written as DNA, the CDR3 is TGTGCCAGCAGCTTGGACTACACAGATACGCAGTATTTT.